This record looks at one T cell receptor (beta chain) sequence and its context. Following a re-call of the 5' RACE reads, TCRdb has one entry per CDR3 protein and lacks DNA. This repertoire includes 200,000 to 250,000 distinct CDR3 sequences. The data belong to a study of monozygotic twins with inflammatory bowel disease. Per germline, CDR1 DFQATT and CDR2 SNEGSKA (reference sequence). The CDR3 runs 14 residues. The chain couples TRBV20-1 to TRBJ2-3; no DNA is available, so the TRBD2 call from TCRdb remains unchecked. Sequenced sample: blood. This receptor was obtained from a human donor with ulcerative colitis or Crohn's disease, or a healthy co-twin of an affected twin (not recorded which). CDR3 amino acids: CSAAKAGSTDTQYF.